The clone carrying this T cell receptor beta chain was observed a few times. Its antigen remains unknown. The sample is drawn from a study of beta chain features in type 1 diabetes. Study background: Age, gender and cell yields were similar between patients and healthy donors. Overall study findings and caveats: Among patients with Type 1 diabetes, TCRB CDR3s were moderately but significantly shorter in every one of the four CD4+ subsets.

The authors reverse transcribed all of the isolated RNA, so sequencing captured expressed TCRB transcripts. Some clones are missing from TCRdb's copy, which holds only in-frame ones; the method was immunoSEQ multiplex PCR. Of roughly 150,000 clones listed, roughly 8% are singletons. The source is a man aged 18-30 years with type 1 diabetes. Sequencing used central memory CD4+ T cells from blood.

The CDR3: CASSLDGTPIGYTF. CDR3 in DNA: TGCGCCAGCAGCTTGGACGGTACTCCGATAGGCTACACCTTC. The V and J genes are TRBV5-1 and TRBJ1-2, with unresolved D. The V gene's germline CDR1 is SGHRS and CDR2 YFSETQ. Trimming left V 0 bases short and J 8 bases short, with 14 bases between. The CDR3 totals 14 residues.